The clone carrying this T cell receptor (beta chain) was detected once. The sample comes from a study of shared clonotypes between healthy human individuals. Germline CDR1 and CDR2: WNHNN and SYGVQD (reference sequence). The CDR3 is made up of 14 amino acids. V lost 0 bases and J 5 bases, leaving 11 bases between the germline ends. TCRdb's copy holds only in-frame clones and misses some; the assay was immunoSEQ multiplex PCR. The table has approximately 810,000 clones, 80% to 95% seen once; the top ten hold less than 25%. Positively selected for CCR7, the CD45RO-negative cells used as naive CD8 cells excluded terminally differentiated effector memory CD45RA+ cells.

The clonotype comes from a man younger than 45 in good health. The sequencing input was naive CD8+ T cells sorted from blood. V is TRBV10-1 and J is TRBJ2-7; D ambiguous. The CDR3 loop is CASSESRAPDEQYF. The CDR3 DNA is TGCGCCAGCAGTGAGTCCCGAGCTCCTGACGAGCAGTACTTC.